The clone carrying this T cell receptor (beta chain) turned up a few times. Its antigen is not identified. These data are taken from a study of T cell repertoires in cytomegalovirus infection. Across the study: CMV infection together with matching HLA type was indicated by public TCR beta signatures.

The germline gives CDR1 MNHEY, CDR2 SVGEGT. The CDR3 consists of 17 residues. The germline V and J ends were trimmed by 6 bases and 0 bases, with 18 bases remaining between them. Points from the study as a whole: Of the TCR beta families, the public ones yielded a cumulative frequency that identified carriers of CMV plus the relevant HLA. CMV-specific TCR beta clonotypes restricted by HLA-C dominated the ex vivo response.

Each CDR3 protein is one row after TCRdb ran MiXCR on the reads. Of 150,000 or so distinct CDR3 sequences in the sample, over 15% were seen once. The chain has TRBV6-2 or TRBV6-3 and TRBJ1-5; no clear D. The sample was CD8+ T cells from PBMCs. This receptor was identified in a human donor in good health (CMV status not recorded). Some clones in this sample may be carry-over from other donors' samples. Here the CDR3 reads CASRQFERYHSNQPQHF. The DNA for the CDR3 is TGTGCCAGCAGACAATTCGAAAGGTACCATAGCAATCAGCCCCAGCATTTT.